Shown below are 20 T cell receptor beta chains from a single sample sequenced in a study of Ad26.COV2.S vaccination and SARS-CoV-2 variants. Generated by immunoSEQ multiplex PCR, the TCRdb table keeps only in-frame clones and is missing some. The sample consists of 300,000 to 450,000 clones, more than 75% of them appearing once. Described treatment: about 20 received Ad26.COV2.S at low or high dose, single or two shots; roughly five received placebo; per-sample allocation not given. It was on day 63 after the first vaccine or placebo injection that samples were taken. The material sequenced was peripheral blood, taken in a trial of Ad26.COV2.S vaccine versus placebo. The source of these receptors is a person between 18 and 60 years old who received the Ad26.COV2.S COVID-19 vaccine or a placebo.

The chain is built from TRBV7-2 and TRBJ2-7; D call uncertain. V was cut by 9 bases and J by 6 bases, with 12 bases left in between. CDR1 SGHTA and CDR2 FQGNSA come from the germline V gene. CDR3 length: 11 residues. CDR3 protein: CARKAPREQYF. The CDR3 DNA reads TGTGCCAGAAAAGCCCCCCGCGAGCAGTACTTC.

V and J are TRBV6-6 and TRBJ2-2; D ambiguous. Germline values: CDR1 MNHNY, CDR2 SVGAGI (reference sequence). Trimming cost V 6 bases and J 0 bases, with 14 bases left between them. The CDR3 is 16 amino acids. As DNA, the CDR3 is TGTGCCAGCAGCCTAGGTAATTTCGCGAACACCGGGGAGCTGTTTTTT. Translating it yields CASSLGNFANTGELFF.

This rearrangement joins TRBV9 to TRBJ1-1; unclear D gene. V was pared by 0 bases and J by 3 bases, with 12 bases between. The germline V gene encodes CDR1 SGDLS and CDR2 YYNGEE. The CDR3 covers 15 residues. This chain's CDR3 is CASSVDPSLDTEAFF. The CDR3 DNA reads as TGTGCCAGCAGCGTAGATCCAAGCCTAGACACTGAAGCTTTCTTT.

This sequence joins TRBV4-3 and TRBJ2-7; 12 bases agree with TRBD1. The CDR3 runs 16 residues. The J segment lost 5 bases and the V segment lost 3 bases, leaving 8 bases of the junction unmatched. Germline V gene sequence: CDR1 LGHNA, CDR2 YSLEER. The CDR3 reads CASSQLPGQGAHEQYF. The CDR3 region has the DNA TGCGCCAGCAGCCAGCTCCCGGGACAGGGGGCCCACGAGCAGTACTTC.

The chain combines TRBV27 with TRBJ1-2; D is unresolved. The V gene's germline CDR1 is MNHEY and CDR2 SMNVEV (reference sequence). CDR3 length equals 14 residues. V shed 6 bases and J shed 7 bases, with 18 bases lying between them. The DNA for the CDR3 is TGTGCCAGCAGACCTGAGAGGGAACAGCTTGGCTACACCTTC. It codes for CASRPEREQLGYTF.

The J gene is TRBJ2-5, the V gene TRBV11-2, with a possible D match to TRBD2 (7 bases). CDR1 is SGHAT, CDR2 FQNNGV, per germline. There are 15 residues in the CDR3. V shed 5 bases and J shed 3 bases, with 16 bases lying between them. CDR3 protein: CASSPQGTTKETQYF. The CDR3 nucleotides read TGTGCCAGCAGCCCGCAGGGGACTACAAAAGAGACCCAGTACTTC.

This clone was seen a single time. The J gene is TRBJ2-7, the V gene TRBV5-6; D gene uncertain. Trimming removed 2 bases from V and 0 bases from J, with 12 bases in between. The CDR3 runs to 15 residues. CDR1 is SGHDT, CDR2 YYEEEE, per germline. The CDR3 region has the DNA TGTGCCAGCAGCTTTTTCGTGGGCAGCTCCTACGAGCAGTACTTC. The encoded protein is CASSFFVGSSYEQYF.

The CDR3 DNA is TGTGCCAGTAGGGCCAGCTCTGGAAACACCATATATTTT. Protein: CASRASSGNTIYF. The chain uses TRBV19 and TRBJ1-3; D ambiguous. Trimming shortened V by 6 bases and J by 0 bases, and 6 bases separated the two germline ends. The germline gives CDR1 LNHDA, CDR2 SQIVND (reference sequence). The CDR3 has 13 amino acids.

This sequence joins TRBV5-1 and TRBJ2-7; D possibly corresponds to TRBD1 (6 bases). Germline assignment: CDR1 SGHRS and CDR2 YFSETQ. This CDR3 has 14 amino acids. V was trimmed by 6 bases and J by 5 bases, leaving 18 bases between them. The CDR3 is CASTPRQVPHEQYF. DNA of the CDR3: TGCGCCAGCACCCCAAGACAGGTTCCCCACGAGCAGTACTTC. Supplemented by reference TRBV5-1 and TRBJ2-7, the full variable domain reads KAGVTQTPRYLIKTRGQQVTLSCSPISGHRSVSWYQQTPGQGLQFLFEYFSETQRNKGNFPGRFSGRQFSNSRSEMNVSTLELGDSALYLCASTPRQVPHEQYFGPGTRLTVT.

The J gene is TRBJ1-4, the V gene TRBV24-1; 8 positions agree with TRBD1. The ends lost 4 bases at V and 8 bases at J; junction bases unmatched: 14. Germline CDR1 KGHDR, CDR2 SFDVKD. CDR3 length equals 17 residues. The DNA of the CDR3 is TGTGCCACCAGTGACAGAGACAGGGGTTGGTCAGGCGAAAAACTGTTTTTT. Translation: CATSDRDRGWSGEKLFF.

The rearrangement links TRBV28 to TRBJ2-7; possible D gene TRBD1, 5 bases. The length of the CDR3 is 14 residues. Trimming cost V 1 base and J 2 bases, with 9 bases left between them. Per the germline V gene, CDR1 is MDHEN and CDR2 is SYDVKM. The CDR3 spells CASSLSGYTYEQYF. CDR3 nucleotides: TGTGCCAGCAGTTTATCAGGGTACACCTACGAGCAGTACTTC.

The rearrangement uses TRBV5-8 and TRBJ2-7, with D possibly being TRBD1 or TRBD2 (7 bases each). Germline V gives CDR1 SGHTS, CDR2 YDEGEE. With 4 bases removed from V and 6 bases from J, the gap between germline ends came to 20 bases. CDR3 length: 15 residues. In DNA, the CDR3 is TGTGCCAGCAGCCCTCAGGGGGGGGGCCGGGGCGAGCAGTACTTC. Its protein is CASSPQGGGRGEQYF.

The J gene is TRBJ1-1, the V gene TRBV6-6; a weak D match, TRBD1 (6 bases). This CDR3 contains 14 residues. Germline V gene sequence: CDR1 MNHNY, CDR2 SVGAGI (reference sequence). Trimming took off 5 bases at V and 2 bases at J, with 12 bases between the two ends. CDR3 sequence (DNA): TGTGCCAGCAGTCCACAGGGCTTTAACACTGAAGCTTTCTTT. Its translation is CASSPQGFNTEAFF.

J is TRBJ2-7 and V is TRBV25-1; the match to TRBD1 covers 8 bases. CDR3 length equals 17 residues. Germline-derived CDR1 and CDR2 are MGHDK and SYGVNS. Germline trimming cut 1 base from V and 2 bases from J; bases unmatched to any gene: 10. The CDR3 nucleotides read TGTGCCAGCAGTGAATTAGAGGGCAGGGGGCGTACCTACGAGCAGTACTTC. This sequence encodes CASSELEGRGRTYEQYF.

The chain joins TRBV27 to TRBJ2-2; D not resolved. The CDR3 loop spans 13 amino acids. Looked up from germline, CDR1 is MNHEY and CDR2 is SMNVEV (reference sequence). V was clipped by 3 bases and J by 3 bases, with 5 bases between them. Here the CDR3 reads CASSFPDTGELFF. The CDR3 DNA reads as TGTGCCAGCAGTTTCCCAGACACCGGGGAGCTGTTTTTT.

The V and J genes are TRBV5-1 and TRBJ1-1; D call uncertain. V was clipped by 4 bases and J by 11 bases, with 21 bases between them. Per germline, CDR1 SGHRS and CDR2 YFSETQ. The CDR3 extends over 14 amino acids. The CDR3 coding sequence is TGCGCCAGCAGCCTGGACCGTAATCCCTCCGGGGCTTTCTTT. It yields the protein CASSLDRNPSGAFF.

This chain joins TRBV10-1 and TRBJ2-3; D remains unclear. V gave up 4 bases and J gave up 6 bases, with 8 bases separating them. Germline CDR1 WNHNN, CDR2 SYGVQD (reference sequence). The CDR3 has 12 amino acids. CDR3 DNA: TGCGCCAGCAGTGGGCCCGGGGATACGCAGTATTTT. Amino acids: CASSGPGDTQYF.

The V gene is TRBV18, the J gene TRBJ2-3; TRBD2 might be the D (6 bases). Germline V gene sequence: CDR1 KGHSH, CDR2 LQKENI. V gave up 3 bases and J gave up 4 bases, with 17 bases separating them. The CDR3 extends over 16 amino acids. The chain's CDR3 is CASSPPPGAGPDTQYF. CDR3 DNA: TGTGCCAGCTCACCCCCCCCCGGAGCGGGCCCAGATACGCAGTATTTT.

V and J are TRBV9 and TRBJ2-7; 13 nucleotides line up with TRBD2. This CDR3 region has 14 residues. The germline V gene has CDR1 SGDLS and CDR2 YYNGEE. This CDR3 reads CASSERLAGGGLSV. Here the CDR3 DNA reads TGTGCCAGCAGCGAAAGACTAGCGGGAGGAGGTTTATCGGTC.

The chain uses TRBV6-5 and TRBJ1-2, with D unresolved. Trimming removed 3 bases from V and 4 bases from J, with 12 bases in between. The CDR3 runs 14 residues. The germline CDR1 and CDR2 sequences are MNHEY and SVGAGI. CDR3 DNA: TGTGCCAGCAGTTATCTAAGGGTCGGCTATGGCTACACCTTC. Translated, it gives CASSYLRVGYGYTF.